This T cell receptor (beta chain) comes out of a study of cytomegalovirus exposure and HLA in healthy donors. Regarding the study as a whole: In a later analysis, TCR association rates varied by HLA locus: DRB1 most, HLA-C fewest. The study put about 180 TCR beta chains on its list as cytomegalovirus-associated. Per published reports, the classifier diagnosed cytomegalovirus status with high specificity and sensitivity.

The junction had 11 bases not matched to a gene; V was cut back by 10 bases and J by 1 base. The CDR3 has 16 amino acids. Germline values: CDR1 LNHDA, CDR2 SQIVND (reference sequence). The PCR ran on 60 Vbeta and 13 Jbeta primers. The data were produced by immunoSEQ multiplex PCR, yet TCRdb's version contains in-frame clones alone and is incomplete. The data hold about 200,000 clones, with 86% observed a single time. Note on this clone: Antigen unknown.

The TCR sequence derives from a woman aged 30 to 39 in good health and CMV-seronegative. The rearrangement uses TRBV19 and TRBJ1-4, with 8 bases lining up with TRBD1. The sequencing sample was made of PBMCs. This chain's CDR3 is CAISDRGGITNEKLFF. CDR3 bases: TGTGCCATCTCCGACAGGGGAGGGATAACTAATGAAAAACTGTTTTTT.